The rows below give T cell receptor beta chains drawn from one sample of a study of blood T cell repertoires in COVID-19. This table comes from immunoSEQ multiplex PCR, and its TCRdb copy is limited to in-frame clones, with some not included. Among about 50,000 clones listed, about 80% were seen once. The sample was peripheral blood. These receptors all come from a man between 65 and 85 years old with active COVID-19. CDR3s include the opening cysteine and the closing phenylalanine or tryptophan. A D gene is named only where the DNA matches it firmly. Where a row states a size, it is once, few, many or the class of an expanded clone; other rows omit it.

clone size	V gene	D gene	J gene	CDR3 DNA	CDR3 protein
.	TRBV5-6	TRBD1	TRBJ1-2	TGTGCCAGCAGCTCGACGGGACAGGGAACCTATGGCTACACCTTC	CASSSTGQGTYGYTF
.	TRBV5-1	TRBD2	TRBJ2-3	TGCGCCAGCAGCTTGGCCGGACCTCGCGGGGGGGTATCAGATACGCAGTATTTT	CASSLAGPRGGVSDTQYF
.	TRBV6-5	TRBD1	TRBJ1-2	TGTGCCAGTGCGGGACAGGGGGGGACTAACTATGGCTACACCTTC	CASAGQGGTNYGYTF
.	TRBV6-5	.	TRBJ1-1	TGTGCCAGCAGTCTCCCTGGGAGGGAAGCTTTCTTT	CASSLPGREAFF
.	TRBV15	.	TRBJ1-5	TGTGCCACCAGCAGAGTTGGGCAGGGTCGACAGCCCCAGCATTTT	CATSRVGQGRQPQHF
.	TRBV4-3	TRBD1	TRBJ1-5	TGCGCCAGCAGCCCAGGGACAGGGGGCAATCAGCCCCAGCATTTT	CASSPGTGGNQPQHF
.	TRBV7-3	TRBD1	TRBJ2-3	TGTGCCAGCAGCTCATCAGGGGGCCGGGTAGATACGCAGTATTTT	CASSSSGGRVDTQYF
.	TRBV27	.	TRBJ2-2	TGTGCCAGCAGTTTATTTGAGGGTTACACCGGGGAGCTGTTTTTT	CASSLFEGYTGELFF
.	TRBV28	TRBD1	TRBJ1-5	TGTGCCAGCAGTTTATATGGGGACAGGGACCAGATCCCCCAGCATTTT	CASSLYGDRDQIPQHF
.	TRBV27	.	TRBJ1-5	TGTGCCAGCAGAAGACAGCCTTCCGACCAGCCCCAGCATTTT	CASRRQPSDQPQHF
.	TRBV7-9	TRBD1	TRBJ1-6	TGTGCCAGCAGCGAGCAGGGGGCGGTCAATTCACCCCTCCACTTT	CASSEQGAVNSPLHF
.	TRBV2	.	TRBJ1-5	TGTGCCAGCAGGAGACAGTTCCTCAATCAGCCCCAGCATTTT	CASRRQFLNQPQHF
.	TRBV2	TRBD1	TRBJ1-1	TGTGCCAGCAGTAGTGGACAGGGTTACACTGAAGCTTTCTTT	CASSSGQGYTEAFF
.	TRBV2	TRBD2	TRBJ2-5	TGTGCCAGCAGCCTTAGCGGGGGGACCTCTCAAGAGACCCAGTACTTC	CASSLSGGTSQETQYF
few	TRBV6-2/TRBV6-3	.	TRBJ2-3	TGTGCCAGCAGTTACCACAATCCAGATACGCAGTATTTT	CASSYHNPDTQYF
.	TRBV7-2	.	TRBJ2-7	TGTGCCAGCAGCTTAGCTGGGACAGGGAGGGTAACTAGCGGGGCCTCCTACGAGCAGTACTTC	CASSLAGTGRVTSGASYEQYF
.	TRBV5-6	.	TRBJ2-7	TGTGCCAGCAGCGCCACAGGGTTATCCTACGAGCAGTACTTC	CASSATGLSYEQYF
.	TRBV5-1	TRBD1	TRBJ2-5	TGCGCCAGCAGCCAAGGACAGGCGTACCAAGAGACCCAGTACTTC	CASSQGQAYQETQYF
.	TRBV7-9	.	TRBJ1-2	TGTGCCAGCAGCTTGGCCCGAGGGAGCTATGGCTACACCTTC	CASSLARGSYGYTF
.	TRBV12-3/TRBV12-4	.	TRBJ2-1	TGTGCCAGCAAGGGACAAGAGTACAATGAGCAGTTCTTC	CASKGQEYNEQFF
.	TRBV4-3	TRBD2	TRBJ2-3	TGCGCCAGCAGCCAAGATCCAGCGGGGAGCACAGATACGCAGTATTTT	CASSQDPAGSTDTQYF
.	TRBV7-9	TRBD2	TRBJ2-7	TGTGCCAGCAGCCCCGTCTCGGTAGCGGGGGCCCACCAGTACTTC	CASSPVSVAGAHQYF
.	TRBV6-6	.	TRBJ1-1	TGTGCCAGCAGTCGACAGGTGAACACTGAAGCTTTCTTT	CASSRQVNTEAFF
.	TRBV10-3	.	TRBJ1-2	TGTGCCATCACATCAACAGGGAACTATGGCTACACCTTC	CAITSTGNYGYTF
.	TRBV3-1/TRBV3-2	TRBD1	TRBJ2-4	TGTGCCAGCAGCCAAGATTCAGGGGGCCTCCCCGTAGCCAAAAACATTCAGTACTTC	CASSQDSGGLPVAKNIQYF
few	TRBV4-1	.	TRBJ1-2	TGCGCCAGCAGCCAATCGGACACCTATGGCTACACCTTC	CASSQSDTYGYTF
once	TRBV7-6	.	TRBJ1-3	TGTGCCAGCAGCTTAGCCCGAGGTTTCGGTAGTTCTGGAAACACCATATATTTT	CASSLARGFGSSGNTIYF
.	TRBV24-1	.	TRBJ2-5	TGTGCCACCAGTGACACCGGGACTCGGGAGACCCAGTACTTC	CATSDTGTRETQYF
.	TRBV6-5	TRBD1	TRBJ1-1	TGTGCCAGCAGTTTGGGACAGGCGAGCATGAACACTGAAGCTTTCTTT	CASSLGQASMNTEAFF
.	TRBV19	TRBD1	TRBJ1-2	TGTGCCAGTAGTATGGGACAGTTCTATGGCTACACCTTC	CASSMGQFYGYTF
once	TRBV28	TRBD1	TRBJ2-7	TGTGCCAGCAGTTTTGGACAGGGCTACGAGCAGTACTTC	CASSFGQGYEQYF
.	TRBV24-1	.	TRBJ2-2	TGTGCCACCAGTGTGTCACAGAACACCGGGGAGCTGTTTTTT	CATSVSQNTGELFF
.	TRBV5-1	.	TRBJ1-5	TGCGCCAGTCGACAGAATAGCAATCAGCCCCAGCATTTT	CASRQNSNQPQHF
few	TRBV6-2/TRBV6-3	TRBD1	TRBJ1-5	TGTGCCAGCAGCCTCCTGACAGGGAGAGGGGATCAGCCCCAGCATTTT	CASSLLTGRGDQPQHF
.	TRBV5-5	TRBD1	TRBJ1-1	TGTGCCAGCAGCTTGGGCAGGGGGTACACTGAAGCTTTCTTT	CASSLGRGYTEAFF
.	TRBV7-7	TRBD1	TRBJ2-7	TGTGCCAGCAGTTCCGGACAGGGGTTGCCCTACGAGCAGTACTTC	CASSSGQGLPYEQYF
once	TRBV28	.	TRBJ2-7	TGTGCCATCCGGCAGGGGAATGCCCACGAGCAGTACTTC	CAIRQGNAHEQYF
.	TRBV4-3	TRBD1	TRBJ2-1	TGCGCCAGCAGCCAAGATAGGACAGGGGGCGGAAATGAGCAGTTCTTC	CASSQDRTGGGNEQFF
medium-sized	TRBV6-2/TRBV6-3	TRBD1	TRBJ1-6	TGTGCCAGCAGTTACGGGACAGGGGCTAATTCACCCCTCCACTTT	CASSYGTGANSPLHF
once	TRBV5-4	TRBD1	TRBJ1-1	TGTGCCAGCAGCTGGGGCCGGGACAGGGGTTCTGAAGCTTTCTTT	CASSWGRDRGSEAFF
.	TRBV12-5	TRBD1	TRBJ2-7	TGTGCTAGCTCAGGGGGCACCTCCTACGAGCAGTACTTC	CASSGGTSYEQYF
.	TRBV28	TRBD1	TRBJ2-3	TGTGCCAGCAGGGGACAGTCCACAGATACGCAGTATTTT	CASRGQSTDTQYF
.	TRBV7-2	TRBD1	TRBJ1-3	TGTGCCAGCAGCCCGGGACAGCTCAGAGGCACCATATATTTT	CASSPGQLRGTIYF
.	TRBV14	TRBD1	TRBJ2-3	TGTGCCAGCAGCAAGGGACAGGGGGACACAGATACGCAGTATTTT	CASSKGQGDTDTQYF
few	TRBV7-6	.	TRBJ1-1	TGTGCCAGCAGCTTACCCCCCGCGGGGGGGGTGAACACTGAAGCTTTCTTT	CASSLPPAGGVNTEAFF
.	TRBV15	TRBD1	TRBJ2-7	TGTGCCACCAGCCTGGGACAGGGGGGATACGAGCAGTACTTC	CATSLGQGGYEQYF
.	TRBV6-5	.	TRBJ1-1	TGTGCCAGCAGTTACGGTTTGGTCAGCGCGAGAACTGAAGCTTTCTTT	CASSYGLVSARTEAFF
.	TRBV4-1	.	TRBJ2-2	TGCGCCAGCAGCCAACTCCCGATAATACAGGGACGCCGGAGGACCGGGGAGCTGTTTTTT	CASSQLPIIQGRRRTGELFF
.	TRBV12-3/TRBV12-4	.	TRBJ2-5	TGTGCCAGCAGTTTTGGAGGGCAAGAGACCCAGTACTTC	CASSFGGQETQYF
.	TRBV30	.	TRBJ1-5	TGTGCCGCCACAGGGCGAGGGCAGCCCCAGCATTTT	CAATGRGQPQHF